The 31 T cell receptor beta chains presented below share a single source sample, sequenced in a study of human T cells and chemical hapten exposure. Time point of the sample: patch test 3, about 24 weeks after DPC sensitization. Treatment indicated: therapeutic diphenylcyclopropenone sensitization with weekly scalp DPC. TCRdb processed the RACE reads anew with MiXCR; each CDR3 protein has one entry. This sample yields 100,000 or so distinct CDR3 sequences, of which around 34% are seen a single time; less than 3% belongs to the top ten. The material was whole blood, obtained in connection with sensitization to the hapten diphenylcyclopropenone (DPC). These TCRs come from a man aged 40-55 years with alopecia areata. Some clones in this sample may be carry-over from other donors' samples.

In this sample, this clonotype turned up a few times. V is TRBV12-3 or TRBV12-4 and J is TRBJ2-7; 7 bases are a match to TRBD1. V was clipped by 1 base and J by 2 bases; unmatched bases: 5. CDR3 length: 15 residues. In nucleotides, the CDR3 is TGTGCCAGCAGTTTAGGGACGGGACAGACCTACGAGCAGTACGTC. Its protein product is CASSLGTGQTYEQYV.

The rearrangement links TRBV29-1 to TRBJ2-7; 9 bases map to TRBD2. The CDR3 spans 14 residues. The germline V gene has CDR1 SQVTM and CDR2 ANQGSEA. Trimming at V came to 4 bases and at J to 3 bases, leaving 7 bases not matched to a gene. CDR3 region: CSVVQLAGLYEQYF. The CDR3 DNA is TGCAGCGTTGTCCAACTAGCGGGCCTCTACGAGCAGTACTTC.

V is TRBV7-9 and J is TRBJ2-1, with TRBD2 matching 10 bases. J was trimmed by 6 bases and V by 4 bases; bases with no gene match: 9. The CDR3 length is 16 residues. The V gene's germline CDR1 is SEHNR and CDR2 FQNEAQ (reference sequence). CDR3 in DNA: TGTGCCAGCAGCTCCGGAGCGGGAGGGCCGGTCAATGAGCAGTTCTTC. Protein: CASSSGAGGPVNEQFF.

CDR3 coding DNA: TGCGCCAGCAGCTTTGGACTACTAGCGGGAGGAGGGGAGCAGTACTTC. Translated, it gives CASSFGLLAGGGEQYF. The chain is built from TRBV5-1 and TRBJ2-7, with 12 bases matching TRBD2. This CDR3 is built from 16 residues. The germline V gene has CDR1 SGHRS and CDR2 YFSETQ. The trim removed 2 bases at V and 7 bases at J, leaving 10 bases unmatched.

V usage is TRBV3-1 and J usage is TRBJ1-3; maybe TRBD1 (6 bases). CDR1 is LGHDT and CDR2 is YNNKEL in the germline V gene (reference sequence). Trimming removed 3 bases at V and 2 bases at J, with 8 bases between. The CDR3 spans 14 residues. The CDR3 sequence: CASSQGGTGNTIYF. The CDR3 DNA follows: TGTGCCAGCAGCCAGGGGGGCACTGGAAACACCATATATTTT.

This clonotype was counted between two and nine times. This sequence joins TRBV6-2 or TRBV6-3 and TRBJ2-7; tentative D call: TRBD1 (5 bases). The CDR3 totals 14 residues. Between the trimmed V and J ends, which lost 6 bases and 0 bases, there was a span of 12 bases. Germline CDR1 MNHEY, CDR2 SVGEGT. As DNA, the CDR3 is TGTGCCAGCAGGTCGACAGTCAGCTCCTACGAGCAGTACTTC. It is translated as CASRSTVSSYEQYF.

This clonotype appeared a few times. The DNA for the CDR3 is TGTGCCAGCAGCGTAGGCAGCGGTACCACCTACGAGCAGTACTTC. It is translated as CASSVGSGTTYEQYF. The rearrangement links TRBV9 to TRBJ2-7; possibly TRBD2 for D (5 bases). Germline CDR1 is SGDLS and CDR2 is YYNGEE. The CDR3 spans 15 residues. The V end was cut by 0 bases, the J end by 2 bases, with 12 bases between.

This clonotype has at least ten counts. The CDR3 DNA reads TGTGCCAGCAGTCTAGGGGCCTACGAGCAGTACGTC. Encoded protein: CASSLGAYEQYV. The chain links TRBV6-2 or TRBV6-3 to TRBJ2-7, with a tentative D call TRBD1 (5 bases). This CDR3 has 12 amino acids. The germline V gene encodes CDR1 MNHEY and CDR2 SVGEGT. Trimming removed 5 bases from V and 2 bases from J, with 7 bases in between.

This chain uses TRBV6-6 with TRBJ1-2; 9 bases match TRBD1. CDR3 length: 14 residues. Trimming removed 5 bases from V and 6 bases from J; junction bases left unmatched: 7. Germline V gene data show CDR1 as MNHNY and CDR2 as SVGAGI (reference sequence). The CDR3 bases are TGTGCCAGCAGTCTCCGGACAGGGGAGAATGGCTACACCTTC. This translates into CASSLRTGENGYTF.

V and J are TRBV29-1 and TRBJ1-6, with D hard to call. The CDR3 sequence is 14 residues long. Germline-derived CDR1 and CDR2 are SQVTM and ANQGSEA. The ends were cut back, 6 bases at V and 5 bases at J, with 14 bases in the middle. The CDR3 DNA reads TGCAGCGTCAAAAATGGCAGCCATAATTCACCCCTCCACTTT. Translation: CSVKNGSHNSPLHF.

This clonotype came up a few times. The V and J genes are TRBV2 and TRBJ2-3; the D gene is possibly TRBD2 (6 bases). The V end was cut by 4 bases, the J end by 11 bases, with 13 bases between. This CDR3 comprises 12 residues. Per the germline V gene, CDR1 is SNHLY and CDR2 is FYNNEI. DNA of the CDR3: TGTGCCAGCAGTGTAGGGACGCGGGGGCAGTATTTT. This gives the protein CASSVGTRGQYF.

This chain uses TRBV7-2 with TRBJ2-1; 9 nucleotides align to TRBD2. CDR3 length: 19 amino acids. Trimming cost V 4 bases and J 9 bases; bases outside gene matches: 22. Germline V gene sequence: CDR1 SGHTA, CDR2 FQGNSA. The CDR3 region has the DNA TGTGCCAGCAGCTCGACCGGGTTCTCGGTGGCGGGAGGGCCTGTTGAGCAGTTCTTC. It specifies CASSSTGFSVAGGPVEQFF.

The CDR3 region is CATKMTGGRSYEQYF. Here the CDR3 DNA reads TGTGCCACAAAAATGACAGGGGGCCGATCCTACGAGCAGTACTTC. The J gene is TRBJ2-7, the V gene TRBV6-6; 10 bases fit TRBD1. J gave up 1 base and V 10 bases, and 10 bases lay outside the gene matches. The CDR3 extends over 15 amino acids. Germline-derived CDR1 and CDR2 are MNHNY and SVGAGI (reference sequence).

This chain uses TRBV7-9 with TRBJ2-5; D is possibly TRBD2 (6 bases). The CDR3 spans 17 residues. Germline V gene lookup returns CDR1 SEHNR and CDR2 FQNEAQ (reference sequence). V dropped 1 base and J dropped 4 bases, with 19 bases sitting between them. In nucleotides, the CDR3 is TGTGCCAGCAGCTTAGTGGTAGCGGAACCCCCCAGAGAGACCCAGTACTTC. It yields the protein CASSLVVAEPPRETQYF. The full variable domain, in which reference TRBV7-9 and TRBJ2-5 provide the parts outside the CDR3, is DTGVSQNPRHKITKRGQNVTFRCDPISEHNRLYWYRQTLGQGPEFLTYFQNEAQLEKSRLLSDRFSAERPKGSFSTLEIQRTEQGDSAMYLCASSLVVAEPPRETQYFGPGTRLLVL.

The rearrangement uses TRBV6-5 and TRBJ1-3, with D perhaps TRBD1 (5 bases). V was trimmed by 6 bases and J by 2 bases, leaving 11 bases between them. Germline lookup yields CDR1 MNHEY and CDR2 SVGAGI. CDR3 length: 14 amino acids. The CDR3 protein is CASRGDGAGNTIYF. The CDR3 nucleotides read TGTGCCAGCAGGGGGGACGGTGCTGGAAACACCATATATTTT.

The gene calls are TRBV29-1 and TRBJ2-2, with D unresolved. Germline CDR1 SQVTM, CDR2 ANQGSEA. The V end lost 4 bases, the J end lost 0 bases, and 12 bases lay between the germline ends. This CDR3 has 15 amino acids. The CDR3 spells CSVAGRNANTGELFF. CDR3 DNA: TGCAGCGTTGCGGGCCGTAACGCGAACACCGGGGAGCTGTTTTTT.

V and J are TRBV2 and TRBJ1-1; a possible D gene is TRBD1 (5 bases). Germline V gives CDR1 SNHLY, CDR2 FYNNEI. Trimming pared 7 bases from V and 3 bases from J, leaving 15 bases between. The CDR3 totals 14 residues. The CDR3 DNA is TGTGCCAGCAAGTGGGGCGGGGGGTACACTGAAGCTTTCTTT. Its protein is CASKWGGGYTEAFF.

The chain combines TRBV4-2 with TRBJ2-5; TRBD2 matches 12 bases. Trimming removed 5 bases from V and 2 bases from J; junction bases left unmatched: 12. The CDR3 is made up of 18 amino acids. Germline CDR1 reads LGHNA; CDR2 reads YNFKEQ. CDR3 bases: TGTGCCAGCAGCTTCCGACTAGCGGGAGCGGGGGGTCAAGAGACCCAGTACTTC. This translates into CASSFRLAGAGGQETQYF.

The chain employs TRBV6-1 and TRBJ2-2; 7 positions agree with TRBD1. V shed 1 base, J shed 9 bases, and the junction held 5 bases outside the gene matches. This CDR3 spans 14 amino acids. Germline V gives CDR1 MNHNS, CDR2 SASEGT. Here the CDR3 DNA reads TGTGCCAGCAGTGAAGAGAGACAGGGTAGGGAGCTGTTTTTT. Protein: CASSEERQGRELFF.

This rearrangement joins TRBV6-2 or TRBV6-3 to TRBJ2-1; no clear D gene. CDR1 and CDR2 from the germline V gene are MNHEY and SVGEGT. Trimming took off 2 bases at V and 7 bases at J, with 18 bases between the two ends. The length of the CDR3 is 16 residues. The CDR3 DNA follows: TGTGCCAGCAGTTACGAACGGCTTGCTCAACGGAATGAGCAGTTCTTC. Protein sequence: CASSYERLAQRNEQFF.

This sequence joins TRBV5-1 and TRBJ2-3; 10 bases line up with TRBD1. This CDR3 region has 13 residues. V shed 7 bases and J 4 bases; nucleotides not matched to a gene: 3. In germline, CDR1 is SGHRS, CDR2 YFSETQ. The DNA of the CDR3 is TGCGCCAGCGGACAGGGGGAAGCAGATACGCAGTATTTT. This gives the protein CASGQGEADTQYF.

This clonotype appeared a few times. The chain joins TRBV3-1 to TRBJ2-1; a weak D match, TRBD2 (5 bases). The V gene lost 2 bases and the J gene lost 3 bases, with 8 bases spanning the gap. This CDR3 region has 14 residues. Germline V gene lookup returns CDR1 LGHDT and CDR2 YNNKEL (reference sequence). CDR3 in DNA: TGTGCCAGCAGCCAACGAGGGAACTACAATGAGCAGTTCTTC. As protein: CASSQRGNYNEQFF.

This clonotype occurred a few times. The rearrangement uses TRBV12-3 or TRBV12-4 and TRBJ1-5; 10 bases are a match to TRBD1. The V gene end was trimmed by 5 bases and the J gene end by 4 bases; junction bases not matched to a gene: 5. There are 15 residues in the CDR3. CDR3 bases: TGTGCCAGCAGTCCCCCGGGACAGGGGAATCAGCCCCAGCATTTT. This translates into CASSPPGQGNQPQHF.

The chain uses TRBV4-3 and TRBJ2-1; the match to TRBD2 covers 7 bases. The CDR3 is 16 amino acids. Germline V lookup: CDR1 LGHNA, CDR2 YSLEER. V gave up 0 bases and J gave up 4 bases; unmatched junction bases: 6. CDR3 residues: CASSQEGGSRYNEQFF. The CDR3 DNA sequence: TGCGCCAGCAGCCAAGAGGGCGGGAGTAGGTACAATGAGCAGTTCTTC.

This clonotype was seen a few times. CDR3: CASSPQTRKSTDTQYF. The CDR3 DNA is TGTGCCAGCAGTCCACAGACAAGAAAGAGCACAGATACGCAGTATTTT. The chain links TRBV6-5 to TRBJ2-3, with no clear D. V lost 5 bases to trimming and J lost 0 bases, with 15 bases between them. Germline values: CDR1 MNHEY, CDR2 SVGAGI. The CDR3 contains 16 residues.

The V gene is TRBV27, the J gene TRBJ2-3, with TRBD2 matching 11 bases. CDR1 is MNHEY, CDR2 SMNVEV, per germline (reference sequence). Unmatched junction bases numbered 5, after V lost 3 bases and J lost 3 bases. The CDR3 sequence is 16 residues long. The CDR3 DNA reads as TGTGCCAGCAGTTTGCTAGCGGGAGGTAGTACAGATACGCAGTATTTT. It specifies CASSLLAGGSTDTQYF.

This clonotype was detected only a few times. The CDR3 sequence: CASSLEGWGEQFF. The CDR3 DNA reads as TGTGCCAGCAGCTTAGAGGGGTGGGGTGAGCAGTTCTTC. This chain joins TRBV7-2 and TRBJ2-1; maybe TRBD1 (5 bases). V was pared by 1 base and J by 9 bases, with 10 bases between. The CDR3 has 13 residues. In germline, CDR1 is SGHTA, CDR2 FQGNSA.

V usage is TRBV6-2 or TRBV6-3 and J usage is TRBJ2-1; a possible D gene is TRBD2 (6 bases). Trimming removed 6 bases from V and 11 bases from J, with 32 bases in between. The CDR3 runs 18 residues. Germline CDR1 reads MNHEY; CDR2 reads SVGEGT. As DNA, the CDR3 is TGTGCCAGCAGCCCCCAACCGGGACTCCACTTAAAGGGTACCCAGCAGTTCTTC. It encodes CASSPQPGLHLKGTQQFF.

The chain links TRBV6-2 or TRBV6-3 to TRBJ2-5; 8 nucleotides align to TRBD1. V was pared by 10 bases and J by 2 bases, with 9 bases of the junction left unmatched. Germline values: CDR1 MNHEY, CDR2 SVGEGT. The CDR3 runs to 14 residues. The CDR3, as DNA: TGTGCCACGAACCGGGACAGGAGGCAAGAGACCCAGTACTTC. Translating it yields CATNRDRRQETQYF.

The chain links TRBV6-5 to TRBJ2-5; D is unresolved. Germline loops: CDR1 MNHEY, CDR2 SVGAGI. V lost 5 bases, J lost 5 bases, and 9 bases lay in between. CDR3 length: 12 amino acids. The CDR3 loop reads CASSPTRETQYF. The CDR3 coding sequence is TGTGCCAGCAGTCCCACCCGGGAGACCCAGTACTTC.

This clonotype appeared a few times. The chain recombines TRBV6-6 with TRBJ2-7; D remains unclear. The CDR3 length is 13 residues. Trimming stripped 2 bases from V and 4 bases from J, with 9 bases between. Germline V gives CDR1 MNHNY, CDR2 SVGAGI (reference sequence). CDR3 amino acids: CASSYRPDYEQYF. Written as DNA, the CDR3 is TGTGCCAGCAGTTACCGCCCAGATTACGAGCAGTACTTC.